The source of this TCR beta chain is a study of CD8+ T cells in alopecia areata. Treatment: oral pan-JAK inhibitor, 5-10 mg twice daily. Germline CDR1 is LNHDA and CDR2 is SQIVND (reference sequence). This CDR3 contains 14 residues. V lost 7 bases and J lost 1, with 13 bases in between. RNA was isolated and reverse transcribed to cDNA, the sequencing template. The method was immunoSEQ multiplex PCR; TCRdb's version includes in-frame clones alone and lacks a portion of them. The data hold roughly 280,000 clones, with 60% observed a single time. The sample was CD4+ T cells sorted from blood, taken at approximately week 52, from a patient treated with tofacitinib. The clonotype comes from a human donor with alopecia areata. The chain combines TRBV19 with TRBJ1-1; D not certain. The CDR3 here is CASTYARQNTEAFF. DNA for the CDR3: TGTGCCAGTACCTACGCCCGACAGAACACTGAAGCTTTCTTT.